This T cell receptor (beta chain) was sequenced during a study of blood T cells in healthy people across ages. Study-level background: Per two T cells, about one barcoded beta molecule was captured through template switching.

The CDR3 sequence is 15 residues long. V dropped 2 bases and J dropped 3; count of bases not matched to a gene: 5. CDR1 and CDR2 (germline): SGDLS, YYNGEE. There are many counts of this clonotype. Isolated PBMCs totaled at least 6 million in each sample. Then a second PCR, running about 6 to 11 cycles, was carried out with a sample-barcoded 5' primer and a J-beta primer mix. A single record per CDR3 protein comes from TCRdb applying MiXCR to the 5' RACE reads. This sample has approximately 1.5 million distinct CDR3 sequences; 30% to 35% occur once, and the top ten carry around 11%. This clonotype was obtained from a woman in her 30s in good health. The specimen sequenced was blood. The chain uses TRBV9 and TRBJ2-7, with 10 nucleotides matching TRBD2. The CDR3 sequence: CASSVGLAADYEQYF. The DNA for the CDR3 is TGTGCCAGCAGCGTTGGACTAGCGGCCGACTACGAGCAGTACTTC. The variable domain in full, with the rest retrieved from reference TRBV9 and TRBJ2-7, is DSGVTQTPKHLITATGQRVTLRCSPRSGDLSVYWYQQSLDQGLQFLIQYYNGEERAKGNILERFSAQQFPDLHSELNLSSLELGDSALYFCASSVGLAADYEQYFGPGTRLTVT.